This TCR beta chain was captured by sequencing in a study of blood T cell repertoires in COVID-19. Across the whole study: Collection of acute and convalescent COVID-19 samples took place in the United States, Italy and Spain.

Those enrolled, adults aged about 18 to 95 years, came from roughly 22 US areas. Cohort assignment relied on participant-reported clinical history. The CDR3 spans 15 residues. CDR1 and CDR2 (germline): SQVTM, ANQGSEA. The ends were cut back, 7 bases at V and 2 bases at J, with 19 bases in the middle. Assay used: immunoSEQ multiplex PCR; TCRdb lists only in-frame clones, some missing. In the table there are hundreds of thousands of clones, over 80% of which are singletons. The sequence came from a woman aged 40 to 49 who had recovered from COVID-19. This rearrangement joins TRBV29-1 to TRBJ2-3; D perhaps matches TRBD2 (7 bases). The sequenced sample was PBMCs or T cells enriched from blood (not recorded which). CDR3: CSAILWGGPTDTQYF. The CDR3 DNA reads as TGCAGCGCAATACTCTGGGGGGGCCCCACAGATACGCAGTATTTT.